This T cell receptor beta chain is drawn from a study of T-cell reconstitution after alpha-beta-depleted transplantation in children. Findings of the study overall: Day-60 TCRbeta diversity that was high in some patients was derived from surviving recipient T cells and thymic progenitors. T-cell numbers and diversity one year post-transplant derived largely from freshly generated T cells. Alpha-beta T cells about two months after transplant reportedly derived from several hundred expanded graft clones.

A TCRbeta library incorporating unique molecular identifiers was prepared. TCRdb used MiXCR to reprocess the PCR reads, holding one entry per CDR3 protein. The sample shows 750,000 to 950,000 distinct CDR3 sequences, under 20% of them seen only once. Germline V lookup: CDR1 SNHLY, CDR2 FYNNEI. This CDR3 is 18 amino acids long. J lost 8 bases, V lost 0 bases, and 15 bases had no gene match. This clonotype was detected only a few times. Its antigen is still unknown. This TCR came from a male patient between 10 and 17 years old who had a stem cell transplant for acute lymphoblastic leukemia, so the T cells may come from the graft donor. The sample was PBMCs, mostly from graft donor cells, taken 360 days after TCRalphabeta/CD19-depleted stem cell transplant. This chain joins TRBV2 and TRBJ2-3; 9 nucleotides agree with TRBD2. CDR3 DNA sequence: TGTGCCAGCAGTGAAGCGCTTGTAGCGGGGGACTCAGGCGGTACGCAGTATTTT. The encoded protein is CASSEALVAGDSGGTQYF.